This entry describes one T cell receptor beta chain. Its target antigen remains unknown. There are no base qualities to consult, and no much larger clone falls within one base. Using the deep immunoSEQ assay, TCR CDR3 regions were amplified from genomic DNA by multiplex PCR. For each cell subset, the extracted genomic DNA was distributed evenly across all wells of several immunoSEQ 96-well plates, and each plate served as one replicate. For sorted subsets, about 0.2 ug genomic DNA, equal to about 30,000 T cell genomes, was loaded into each replicate PCR. Purified libraries were quantified with a Qubit 3.0 fluorometer, sized on a Bioanalyzer 2100, and re-quantified with the KAPA Library Quantification kit. Each immunoSEQ 96-well plate was sequenced on its own single-read 150-cycle Illumina NextSeq 550 flow cell. The original methods were these. Because the immunoSEQ output held only junctional sequences and lacked quality scores, the filtering could not match the filtering applied to full-length reads. Sequences were annotated with PyIR, a Python wrapper for IgBLAST v1.9, and V/J genes and CDR3 were assigned using IMGT germline references. Reads were removed for weak V/J assignments (E-value above 1e-6), missing CDR3, stop codons, out-of-frame junctions, or ambiguous translated residues. V3J clonotypes were defined as sequences sharing the same inferred V gene, J gene, and CDR3 amino acid sequence. Percentage overlap between repertoires was calculated by dividing the number of shared unique clonotypes by the size of the smaller repertoire. Richness of each repertoire was evaluated using RTK rarefaction, the Chao1 estimator, and Recon v2.1 estimates of unobserved clonotypes. For all TCRbeta clonotypes obtained by the gDNA method from several donors, generation probabilities were computed with OLGA. The table comes from immuneACCESS by way of TCRdb, which keeps in-frame sequences with V and J called. Part of the clones is missing from these tables; in studies checked, under half for an unresolved V gene and the rest for unknown reasons. That table furnishes V, J and clone size, whereas the DNA furnished D and trimming. This sample is represented by about 2.4 million clones; over 85% of them were singletons. About 0.38% of the sample is taken by the ten largest.

This record comes from a study of shared clonotypes between healthy human individuals (dated by TCRdb to 2020 to 2022). A note on the overall study: A couple of women and a few men aged 18 to 49 years were included in the cohort. For each donor, CD4 naive and CD4 memory were each run on three plates, CD8 naive on two plates, and CD8 memory on one plate. The study deeply sequenced blood TCR repertoires of five healthy adults to estimate repertoire size and the extent of clonotype sharing between individuals. To increase sequencing depth and limit assay-specific biases, different laboratories used diverse techniques to prepare libraries and sequence TCR repertoires. Leukapheresis yielded between about 0.94 and 9 billion PBMCs per donor. What the study reported, not specific to this receptor: Only blood was sampled, and tissue TCR repertoires likely differ from those in blood. Because the study included only a small number of donors, the genetic and exposure-history diversity represented was limited. Naive subsets generally had larger estimated clonotype richness than memory subsets. Even with the large sequencing depth, rarefaction of the sorted-subset datasets indicated that sequencing was incomplete. Pairwise subsampling indicated that sequencing depth was expected to affect the degree of clonotype sharing among donors. Sharing across a handful of donors was observed for about 5% of naive CD4, over 3% of naive CD8, over 2% of memory CD4, and roughly 0.43% of memory CD8 clonotypes. Compared with non-shared clonotypes, clonotypes shared by all four sorted-subset donors had higher generation probabilities.

The donors were healthy, HIV-negative adults with no recently reported acute infections or vaccinations. All donors were Caucasian adults living in Nashville, Tennessee, USA. CD4+ T cells were enriched by magnetic negative selection, after which naive cells were positively selected on CD45RA and the negative fraction was taken as the memory subset. After blood collection by leukapheresis, PBMCs were isolated using Ficoll-Histopaque density gradient centrifugation and then cryopreserved in the vapor phase of liquid nitrogen. Analytical flow cytometry was used to check the purity and quantity of each magnetically sorted T cell population. Genomic DNA was isolated from each sorted fraction and quantified by UV absorbance on a Nanodrop 2000c. Sequencing was done on a sample of naive CD4+ T cells from PBMCs. The sample's cell subset or site label, in plain terms: CD45RA+ positively selected. The origin of this receptor is a man aged 18 to 29 in good health. Some clones in this sample may be carry-over from other donors' samples.

The sequence in DNA is TGTGCCAGCTCACCAGAGGCCGGGAATGGCTACACCTTC. It translates to CASSPEAGNGYTF. The receptor chain draws on TRBV18 and TRBJ1-2; confidence is insufficient to name the D gene. The germline V gene gives CDR1 as KGHSH and CDR2 as LQKENI. Reading from cysteine to phenylalanine, the CDR3 counts 13 amino acids. Of all the DNA, just the CDR3 is kept, 39 bases in frame from base 1. V is clipped by 2 bases and J by 6 bases, and the sequence between their germline boundaries is 10 bases long.